This section outlines one TCR beta chain sequence together with its context. This clonotype was counted a few times. The clone's antigen remains unknown. No base-level quality is on record; no much larger clone is a single base apart. This entry comes from a study of T cells in Graves' hyperthyroidism and ophthalmopathy (dated by TCRdb to about 2019). In terms of the full investigation: Peripheral blood samples were taken at initial diagnosis, before any treatment was given. To identify distinguishing TCR V-J signatures, a discovery cohort of around 100 patients was used, comprising some 43 with Graves' ophthalmopathy and around 57 with stable Graves' hyperthyroidism. Whether ophthalmopathy could be predicted prospectively was tested in an independent validation cohort made up of approximately 19 hyperthyroidism patients plus 17 patients who later progressed to ophthalmopathy. The approximately 100 discovery patients were randomly split 7:3 into training and test sets. In more than 5 Graves' hyperthyroidism patients, the study also compared T-cell repertoires from thyroid tissue with T-cell repertoires from blood. Once sampling was done, hyperthyroidism patients were given methimazole at a starting dose of 30 mg daily, whereas ophthalmopathy patients were given high-dose intravenous methylprednisolone. TCR Vbeta CDR3 sequencing of roughly 140 peripheral blood samples (43 ophthalmopathy, over 70 hyperthyroidism and approximately 17 progressor patients) is reported in the paper.

TCR beta CDR3 regions were amplified from RNA transcripts. The first round of RT-PCR for the TCR CDR3 was performed with the HTBI primer set and the Qiagen OneStep RT-PCR kit. Libraries were constructed in a second round of multiplex PCR, after which size selection and purification were carried out. Sequencing of the libraries was done on an Illumina HiSeq2000 using paired-end 100 bp reads. The authors processed their data as follows. SOAPnuke was used to process the raw data, removing reads that contained adapters or uncalled bases, had a mean Phred below 15, or lacked an exact match to the constant primer or identifier. COPE v1.2.5 was used to merge the high-quality paired reads, and each unique nucleotide sequence was defined as a clonotype. MiTCR v1.1 was used to align clonotypes to the IMGT TRBV, TRBD and TRBJ reference segments. The analysis was restricted to V-J combinations with a frequency above 0.0001, which together covered just over 99% of the repertoires. The TCS score was defined as the ratio of F50 (clonal expansion) to E x V (chaos), calculated using BLOSUM62-based TCRdist between CDR3 peptides within each V-J. Welch's t-statistics and random forest reduced roughly 500 V-J features to 13, which were used in a naive Bayes classifier (R e1071). TCRdb applied fastp at Q25 and MiXCR to the public reads, then kept only in-frame beta chains. Rows matching on CDR3 protein sequence are summarized as one entry with the most common DNA and genes. The V and J calls here are based on TCRdb, not the publication. The sample table contains about 720,000 distinct CDR3 sequences; only one count was recorded for about 17% of them. The top ten hold about 8.4% of the sample.

V is pruned by 6 bases and J by 5 bases, leaving 8 bases of the junction without a gene match. The CDR3 has 13 amino acids, counting the end cysteine and phenylalanine. The kept DNA is CDR3 alone, 39 bases in frame from the first base. CDR1 and CDR2, per the germline V gene (reference sequence), are DFQATT and SNEGSKA. Paper-wide results and their limitations: No statistical method was used to fix the sample size in advance, and group allocation was not hidden from the investigators. Most expanded thyroid clonotypes (frequency above 0.001) were also found in blood, which suggests that blood repertoires may mirror thyroid immune responses. A 13 V-J signature model separated ophthalmopathy from stable hyperthyroidism, with just over 85% sensitivity and roughly 82% specificity in cross-validation and 80%/75% in testing. During validation, the model predicted progression to ophthalmopathy a median of roughly six months ahead of onset, with just under 71% sensitivity and 72% to 80% specificity.

Stable Graves' hyperthyroidism was defined as the absence of progression to ophthalmopathy over 18 months of follow-up. Hyperthyroidism patients were aged 18 to 65 years and newly diagnosed, with disease duration of less than 2 months. The study excluded patients with uncontrolled infections, other autoimmune diseases, pregnancy or lactation. Clinical symptoms, serum thyroxine and TRAb, thyroid ultrasound, and orbital computed tomography formed the basis for the diagnoses. PBMCs were separated from around 9.1 ml of fresh peripheral blood using Ficoll-Paque density gradient centrifugation. Trizol reagent was used to extract total RNA, and RNA quality was then checked on an Agilent 2100 Bioanalyzer.

Input material: blood. This receptor was obtained from a man between 18 and 35 years old with Graves' hyperthyroidism. The sequence is built from TRBV20-1 and TRBJ1-1, with 8 junctional bases fitting TRBD1. Here is the DNA: TGCAGTGCCCTCAGGGGGCCGGGGACTGAAGCTTTCTTT. It codes for CSALRGPGTEAFF.